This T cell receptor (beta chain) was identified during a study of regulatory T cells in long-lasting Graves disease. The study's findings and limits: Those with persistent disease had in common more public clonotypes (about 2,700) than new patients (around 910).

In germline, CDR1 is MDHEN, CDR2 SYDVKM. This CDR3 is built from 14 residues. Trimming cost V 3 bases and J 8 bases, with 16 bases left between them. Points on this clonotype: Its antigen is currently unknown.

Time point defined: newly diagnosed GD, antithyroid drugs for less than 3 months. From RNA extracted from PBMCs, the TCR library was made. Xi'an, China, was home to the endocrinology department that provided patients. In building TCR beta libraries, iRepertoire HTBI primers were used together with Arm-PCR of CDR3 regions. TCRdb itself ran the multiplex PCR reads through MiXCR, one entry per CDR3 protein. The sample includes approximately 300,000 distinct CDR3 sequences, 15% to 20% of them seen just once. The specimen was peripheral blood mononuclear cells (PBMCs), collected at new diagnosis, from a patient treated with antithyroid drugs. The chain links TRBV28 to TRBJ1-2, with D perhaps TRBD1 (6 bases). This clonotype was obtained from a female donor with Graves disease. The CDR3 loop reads CASSFQQGGRGYTF. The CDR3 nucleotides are TGTGCCAGCAGTTTCCAACAGGGTGGTAGGGGCTACACCTTC.